Included here is one T cell receptor beta chain sequence, with context. These data belong to a study of T cells in tumors after PD-1 blockade. Study-level information: Treatment was either pembrolizumab 200 mg every 3 weeks or cemiplimab 350 mg every 2 weeks. A subset received ongoing vismodegib 150 mg daily alongside anti-PD-1 therapy.

This table comes from immunoSEQ multiplex PCR, and its TCRdb copy is limited to in-frame clones, with some not included. This sample has roughly 19,000 clones; more than 70% occur once, and the top ten carry roughly 25%. CDR1 is SNHLY and CDR2 is FYNNEI in the germline V gene. Trimming stripped 10 bases from V and 1 base from J, with 7 bases between. The CDR3 consists of 11 residues. V gene TRBV2 combines with J gene TRBJ1-1; D gene unclear. Sequenced here: PBMCs, sampled before anti-PD-1 treatment. The sequence was collected from a human donor with basal cell carcinoma. The CDR3 region has the DNA TGTGCCACCGGAGGGAACACTGAAGCTTTCTTT. This sequence encodes CATGGNTEAFF.